These T cell receptor beta chains were read from a single sample in a study of T cell responses to AZD1222 COVID-19 vaccine. The repertoire was sequenced with immunoSEQ multiplex PCR; TCRdb's copy has only in-frame clones and lacks some. This sample has 100,000 to 150,000 clones, with about 91% found just once. Sequenced material: peripheral blood, taken 28 days after the second AZD1222 dose. These receptors originate from an adult who received the AZD1222 COVID-19 vaccine. CDR3s include the opening cysteine and the closing phenylalanine or tryptophan. A D gene is named only where the DNA matches it firmly. Expanded clones get a size class; other rows say once, few or many, or leave the size out.

clone size,V gene,CDR3 length,D gene,J gene,CDR3 protein,CDR3 DNA
-,TRBV7-8,15,-,TRBJ2-5,CASSPEGGARETQYF,TGTGCCAGCAGCCCCGAGGGGGGGGCCCGGGAGACCCAGTACTTC
-,TRBV5-1,17,TRBD2,TRBJ2-3,CASSLGATSGLTDTQYF,TGCGCCAGCAGCTTGGGAGCGACTAGCGGCCTCACAGATACGCAGTATTTT
-,TRBV27,15,TRBD1,TRBJ2-7,CASRVTGSLNYEQYF,TGTGCCAGCAGGGTGACAGGGAGCCTTAATTACGAGCAGTACTTC
-,TRBV5-4,15,TRBD1,TRBJ1-6,CASRRQGGNHSPLHF,TGTGCCAGCAGACGACAGGGGGGTAATCATTCACCCCTCCACTTT
-,TRBV10-1,13,-,TRBJ1-1,CASSRGHYTEAFF,TGCGCCAGCAGTCGGGGACACTACACTGAAGCTTTCTTT
-,TRBV7-3,14,TRBD2,TRBJ2-1,CASSPSSGYNEQFF,TGTGCCAGCAGCCCTTCTAGCGGCTACAATGAGCAGTTCTTC
once,TRBV20-1,14,TRBD2,TRBJ2-1,CSASSSGRIWEQFF,TGCAGTGCTAGTAGTAGCGGGAGAATATGGGAGCAGTTCTTC
-,TRBV5-1,15,-,TRBJ1-6,CASSLEGRVSSPLHF,TGCGCCAGCAGCTTGGAGGGCAGGGTCAGTTCACCCCTCCACTTT
-,TRBV27,15,-,TRBJ1-2,CASTLYKGANYGYTF,TGTGCCAGCACCCTCTACAAGGGCGCTAACTATGGCTACACCTTC
-,TRBV6-5,12,-,TRBJ1-2,CATLGGPGGYTF,TGTGCCACCCTGGGGGGGCCTGGGGGCTACACCTTC
-,TRBV6-5,14,-,TRBJ1-3,CASSTVGRGNTIYF,TGTGCCAGCAGCACCGTAGGCCGCGGAAACACCATATATTTT
-,TRBV19,12,-,TRBJ1-1,CASSPQRTEAFF,TGTGCCAGTAGCCCGCAACGGACTGAAGCTTTCTTT
-,TRBV6-6,11,-,TRBJ1-1,CASTSNTEAFF,TGTGCCAGCACCTCGAACACTGAAGCTTTCTTT
-,TRBV9,16,-,TRBJ1-2,CASSVEEDPAFRGYTF,TGTGCCAGCAGCGTAGAGGAGGATCCGGCTTTTCGTGGCTACACCTTC
-,TRBV9,15,-,TRBJ2-5,CASSPRAWVQETQYF,TGTGCCAGCAGCCCGCGGGCCTGGGTCCAAGAGACCCAGTACTTC
once,TRBV6-5,15,TRBD1,TRBJ2-2,CATRPGQGFTGELFF,TGTGCCACCCGACCGGGACAGGGCTTCACCGGGGAGCTGTTTTTT
-,TRBV27,14,-,TRBJ1-2,CASKLTGSIYGYTF,TGTGCCAGCAAACTAACAGGGAGCATCTATGGCTACACCTTC
-,TRBV19,17,TRBD1,TRBJ1-1,CASSPDLGTGVGTEAFF,TGTGCCAGTAGTCCAGACCTCGGGACAGGGGTAGGCACTGAAGCTTTCTTT
-,TRBV3-1/TRBV3-2,13,-,TRBJ2-7,CASSPRVSYEQYF,TGTGCCAGCAGCCCCCGGGTTTCCTACGAGCAGTACTTC
many,TRBV13,15,TRBD1,TRBJ1-6,CASSRGQGINSPLHF,TGTGCCAGCAGCCGAGGACAGGGCATTAATTCACCCCTCCACTTT
-,TRBV30,14,-,TRBJ2-3,CAWSSGRGTDTQYF,TGTGCCTGGAGCTCGGGTCGGGGCACAGATACGCAGTATTTT
-,TRBV5-4,15,TRBD1,TRBJ2-3,CASSQPGQGSDTQYF,TGTGCCAGCAGCCAACCGGGACAGGGGTCGGATACGCAGTATTTT
-,TRBV6-5,15,-,TRBJ1-1,CASMAGVSYNTEAFF,TGTGCCAGCATGGCGGGCGTGTCGTACAACACTGAAGCTTTCTTT
-,TRBV7-9,14,-,TRBJ1-4,CASSLNEGSEKLFF,TGTGCCAGCAGCTTAAACGAGGGATCTGAAAAACTGTTTTTT
-,TRBV2,13,-,TRBJ1-1,CASSVPGQLRAFF,TGTGCCAGCAGTGTCCCGGGACAATTAAGAGCTTTCTTT
-,TRBV14,14,-,TRBJ1-2,CASSEYQGQGGYTF,TGTGCCAGCAGCGAATATCAGGGTCAGGGTGGCTACACCTTC
-,TRBV2,14,TRBD1,TRBJ1-1,CASSLRGIGTEAFF,TGTGCCAGCAGTCTCAGGGGGATCGGGACTGAAGCTTTCTTT
-,TRBV12-3/TRBV12-4,12,TRBD1,TRBJ2-7,CASRQNRGEQYF,TGTGCCAGCAGGCAGAACAGGGGCGAGCAGTACTTC
-,TRBV7-2,15,TRBD2,TRBJ2-1,CASSSSGGAPNEQFF,TGTGCCAGCAGCTCCTCGGGGGGGGCCCCCAATGAGCAGTTCTTC
-,TRBV30,12,TRBD1,TRBJ1-2,CASRQGGWGYTF,TGTGCCTCCCGACAGGGGGGATGGGGCTACACCTTC
-,TRBV29-1,14,TRBD1,TRBJ2-1,CSVDGQGARDEQFF,TGCAGCGTTGACGGGCAGGGGGCGAGGGATGAGCAGTTCTTC
-,TRBV6-2/TRBV6-3,17,TRBD2,TRBJ2-3,CASSYGASGGDPDTQYF,TGTGCCAGCAGTTACGGAGCTAGCGGGGGGGACCCAGATACGCAGTATTTT
-,TRBV29-1,10,-,TRBJ2-5,CSVGSETQYF,TGCAGCGTTGGGAGTGAGACCCAGTACTTC
-,TRBV29-1,14,TRBD2,TRBJ2-2,CSVQPGGTTGELFF,TGCAGCGTTCAACCGGGGGGGACTACCGGGGAGCTGTTTTTT
-,TRBV10-1,13,-,TRBJ1-2,CASSERANYGYTF,TGCGCCAGCAGTGAGCGTGCGAACTATGGCTACACCTTC
-,TRBV11-2,13,-,TRBJ2-7,CASSSGATYEQYF,TGTGCCAGCAGCTCCGGGGCTACCTACGAGCAGTACTTC
-,TRBV3-1/TRBV3-2,15,TRBD2,TRBJ2-4,CASRLSGRGKNIQYF,TGTGCCAGCAGACTTAGCGGGAGAGGCAAAAACATTCAGTACTTC
-,TRBV5-1,13,TRBD1,TRBJ1-5,CASRQGDNQPQHF,TGCGCCAGCAGACAGGGGGACAATCAGCCCCAGCATTTT
-,TRBV12-3/TRBV12-4,13,-,TRBJ1-1,CASSRPFGTEAFF,TGTGCCAGCAGTCGACCTTTTGGGACTGAAGCTTTCTTT
-,TRBV27,15,-,TRBJ2-5,CASSPQAYGGLLKYF,TGTGCCAGCAGTCCCCAGGCTTATGGGGGGCTCTTAAAGTACTTC
-,TRBV28,12,-,TRBJ1-6,CASSFGNSPLHF,TGTGCCAGCAGTTTTGGCAATTCACCCCTCCACTTT
-,TRBV12-5,14,-,TRBJ1-1,CASGLEGLNTEAFF,TGTGCTAGTGGTTTGGAGGGCTTGAACACTGAAGCTTTCTTT
-,TRBV30,15,TRBD2,TRBJ2-5,CAWSGGLVGSGTQYF,TGTGCCTGGAGTGGGGGACTAGTGGGGTCTGGGACCCAGTACTTC
-,TRBV15,16,-,TRBJ1-2,CATSSDDRLVGYGYTF,TGTGCCACCAGCAGTGATGACAGGTTGGTGGGCTATGGCTACACCTTC
few,TRBV5-4,17,-,TRBJ1-2,CASSPGLAGRGVGGYTF,TGTGCCAGCAGCCCCGGGCTGGCGGGAAGGGGGGTTGGAGGCTACACCTTC
-,TRBV4-2,14,-,TRBJ1-1,CASSQGQENTEAFF,TGTGCCAGCAGCCAAGGGCAAGAGAACACTGAAGCTTTCTTT
-,TRBV30,16,TRBD2,TRBJ2-1,CAWSGGVAGGYNEQFF,TGTGCCTGGAGCGGAGGAGTGGCGGGGGGTTACAATGAGCAGTTCTTC
-,TRBV9,17,-,TRBJ1-3,CASSVGELRSSGNTIYF,TGTGCCAGCAGCGTAGGGGAACTGAGGAGCTCTGGAAACACCATATATTTT
-,TRBV4-2,18,-,TRBJ2-5,CASSQDSPTAGVRVTQYF,TGTGCCAGCAGCCAAGATTCCCCCACGGCCGGCGTAAGAGTGACCCAGTACTTC
-,TRBV7-9,14,TRBD1,TRBJ1-1,CASSKGQAGTEAFF,TGTGCCAGCAGCAAGGGACAGGCTGGCACTGAAGCTTTCTTT
once,TRBV7-2,16,TRBD1,TRBJ1-5,CASSLTGGWSNQPQHF,TGTGCCAGCAGCTTGACAGGGGGCTGGAGCAATCAGCCCCAGCATTTT
-,TRBV7-8,15,-,TRBJ1-3,CASSSGVTGGNTIYF,TGTGCCAGCAGCTCAGGGGTCACGGGAGGAAACACCATATATTTT
-,TRBV27,14,-,TRBJ1-6,CASSAGQFNSPLHF,TGTGCCAGCAGTGCCGGACAGTTTAATTCACCCCTCCACTTT